This is a list of T cell receptor beta chains from one sample in a study of CD8 T cells in Susac syndrome. TCRdb passed the immunoSEQ multiplex PCR reads through MiXCR, listing each CDR3 protein once. Among about 80,000 distinct CDR3 sequences listed, 94% were seen once. Source material: CD8+ T cells from PBMCs. All receptors come from a human donor with Susac syndrome. Each CDR3 is given with its conserved first and last residue. The D gene is left open where the match is weak. A row's size may be missing; if present it is once, few, many or a size class.

CDR3nt: TGTGCCAGCTCACCGGCAGGGGGCCACGAAAAACTGTTTTTT
CDR3aa: CASSPAGGHEKLFF
abundance: -
v_gene: TRBV18
d_gene: TRBD1
j_gene: TRBJ1-4

CDR3nt: TGTGCCAGCAGTTTAGGGGGGAACACTGAAGCTTTCTTT
CDR3aa: CASSLGGNTEAFF
abundance: few
v_gene: TRBV12-3/TRBV12-4
d_gene: -
j_gene: TRBJ1-1

CDR3nt: TGCGCCAGCAGCTTGGCCGGGGGAGAGGGTCAGCCCCAGCATTTT
CDR3aa: CASSLAGGEGQPQHF
abundance: -
v_gene: TRBV5-1
d_gene: -
j_gene: TRBJ1-5

CDR3nt: TGTGCCAGCAGTGAAGCCCTTTTCGAAAGCAATCAGCCCCAGCATTTT
CDR3aa: CASSEALFESNQPQHF
abundance: -
v_gene: TRBV2
d_gene: -
j_gene: TRBJ1-5

CDR3nt: TGCAGCGTTGAGGGGGAACAGCCTGAAGCTTTCTTT
CDR3aa: CSVEGEQPEAFF
abundance: -
v_gene: TRBV29-1
d_gene: -
j_gene: TRBJ1-1

CDR3nt: TGTGCCAGCAGTGAGGGGCTCACAGATACGCAGTATTTT
CDR3aa: CASSEGLTDTQYF
abundance: -
v_gene: TRBV25-1
d_gene: -
j_gene: TRBJ2-3

CDR3nt: TGTGCCAGCAGTTTTAGGCTAGCGGGTTGGATGGAGTACTTC
CDR3aa: CASSFRLAGWMEYF
abundance: -
v_gene: TRBV6-5
d_gene: TRBD2
j_gene: TRBJ2-7

CDR3nt: TGTGCCAGCAGTTTCCGGGAGGCCGGGGAGCTGTTTTTT
CDR3aa: CASSFREAGELFF
abundance: -
v_gene: TRBV28
d_gene: TRBD2
j_gene: TRBJ2-2

CDR3nt: TGTGCCTGCAGAGCAGGGGGCTTGACTGAAGCTTTCTTT
CDR3aa: CACRAGGLTEAFF
abundance: once
v_gene: TRBV30
d_gene: TRBD1
j_gene: TRBJ1-1

CDR3nt: TGCAGTGCTCGTAAATCCACGGGAGGCGAACGCAATCAGCCCCAGCATTTT
CDR3aa: CSARKSTGGERNQPQHF
abundance: -
v_gene: TRBV20-1
d_gene: -
j_gene: TRBJ1-5

CDR3nt: TGTGCCTTGACAGGGTTTGGCTACACCTTC
CDR3aa: CALTGFGYTF
abundance: -
v_gene: TRBV30
d_gene: TRBD1
j_gene: TRBJ1-2

CDR3nt: TGTGCCAGCAGCTTACTGAGGGAGGAGTTCTTC
CDR3aa: CASSLLREEFF
abundance: few
v_gene: TRBV7-2
d_gene: -
j_gene: TRBJ2-1

CDR3nt: TGTGCCAGCAGCTTGGCGGGGGCGGGCACTGAAGCTTTCTTT
CDR3aa: CASSLAGAGTEAFF
abundance: -
v_gene: TRBV5-6
d_gene: -
j_gene: TRBJ1-1

CDR3nt: TGCAGTGCCAAACTAGCGGGAGGGCCCTACGAGCAGTACTTC
CDR3aa: CSAKLAGGPYEQYF
abundance: -
v_gene: TRBV20-1
d_gene: TRBD2
j_gene: TRBJ2-7

CDR3nt: TGTGCCAGCTGGTCCTGGCGGGAGGGGGGTAATGAGCAGTTCTTC
CDR3aa: CASWSWREGGNEQFF
abundance: -
v_gene: TRBV28
d_gene: TRBD2
j_gene: TRBJ2-1

CDR3nt: TGTGCCAGCAGCTCGCCACAGGGGAATTGCTCCTATGGCTACACCTTC
CDR3aa: CASSSPQGNCSYGYTF
abundance: -
v_gene: TRBV21-1
d_gene: -
j_gene: TRBJ1-2

CDR3nt: TGTGCCACCAGCAGAGTTGAGCCCTACGAGCAGTACTTC
CDR3aa: CATSRVEPYEQYF
abundance: -
v_gene: TRBV15
d_gene: -
j_gene: TRBJ2-7

CDR3nt: TGTGCCACCAGCAGAGGCGCTAGTTTTAACTACAATGAGCAGTTCTTC
CDR3aa: CATSRGASFNYNEQFF
abundance: -
v_gene: TRBV15
d_gene: -
j_gene: TRBJ2-1

CDR3nt: TGTGCCAGCAGTATAATAGGGGACGGGGACTACGAGCAGTACTTC
CDR3aa: CASSIIGDGDYEQYF
abundance: -
v_gene: TRBV27
d_gene: -
j_gene: TRBJ2-7

CDR3nt: TGTGCCAGCAGCCAAGGCCTAGCGGGAGCCCACAATGAGCAGTTCTTC
CDR3aa: CASSQGLAGAHNEQFF
abundance: -
v_gene: TRBV7-9
d_gene: TRBD2
j_gene: TRBJ2-1

CDR3nt: TGTGCCAGCAGCCCCTCAGGGGGACGGCAGCCCCAGCATTTT
CDR3aa: CASSPSGGRQPQHF
abundance: few
v_gene: TRBV14
d_gene: TRBD1
j_gene: TRBJ1-5

CDR3nt: TGTGCCAGCAGCTTAGACCCAAATCAGCCCCAGCATTTT
CDR3aa: CASSLDPNQPQHF
abundance: -
v_gene: TRBV7-9
d_gene: -
j_gene: TRBJ1-5

CDR3nt: TGCGCCAGCAGCCAAGTTTCTGCTGGCCCCTACGAGCAGTACTTC
CDR3aa: CASSQVSAGPYEQYF
abundance: once
v_gene: TRBV4-3
d_gene: -
j_gene: TRBJ2-7

CDR3nt: TGTGCCAGCAGCTTAGTAGCGGGGAATACAGATACGCAGTATTTT
CDR3aa: CASSLVAGNTDTQYF
abundance: -
v_gene: TRBV13
d_gene: TRBD2
j_gene: TRBJ2-3

CDR3nt: TGTGCCTGGACCGGTGGGCAGCTGAATGAGCAGTTCTTC
CDR3aa: CAWTGGQLNEQFF
abundance: -
v_gene: TRBV30
d_gene: -
j_gene: TRBJ2-1

CDR3nt: TGTGCTAGTGGTTTGGGTTTTTACGAGCAGTGCTTC
CDR3aa: CASGLGFYEQCF
abundance: -
v_gene: TRBV12-5
d_gene: -
j_gene: TRBJ2-7

CDR3nt: TGTGCCAGCAGTGATGCGGGACAGATCAAAAACATTCAGTACTTC
CDR3aa: CASSDAGQIKNIQYF
abundance: -
v_gene: TRBV6-4
d_gene: -
j_gene: TRBJ2-4

CDR3nt: TGTGCCAGCAGCTTTGGACAGATGAACACTGAAGCTTTCTTT
CDR3aa: CASSFGQMNTEAFF
abundance: -
v_gene: TRBV3-1
d_gene: -
j_gene: TRBJ1-1

CDR3nt: TGTGCCAGCAGCCAAGAGGATTCACTAGCGTCGAGCTCCTACGAGCAGTACTTC
CDR3aa: CASSQEDSLASSSYEQYF
abundance: -
v_gene: TRBV3-1
d_gene: TRBD2
j_gene: TRBJ2-7

CDR3nt: TGTGCCAGCAGTTACGGACAGGGGGATCCCTACGAGCAGTACTTC
CDR3aa: CASSYGQGDPYEQYF
abundance: -
v_gene: TRBV27
d_gene: TRBD1
j_gene: TRBJ2-7

CDR3nt: TGCAGTGCTAGTTTAGGACAGGGGGAAAAACTGTTTTTT
CDR3aa: CSASLGQGEKLFF
abundance: -
v_gene: TRBV20-1
d_gene: TRBD1
j_gene: TRBJ1-4

CDR3nt: TGTGCCAGCAGCTTTATCGACGAGCAGTACTTC
CDR3aa: CASSFIDEQYF
abundance: few
v_gene: TRBV7-9
d_gene: -
j_gene: TRBJ2-7

CDR3nt: TGTGCCAGCAGGACTAGCGGTGCGGAGTACTCAACAAATGAGCAGTTCTTC
CDR3aa: CASRTSGAEYSTNEQFF
abundance: -
v_gene: TRBV11-2
d_gene: TRBD2
j_gene: TRBJ2-1

CDR3nt: TGCAGTGCTAGGGGTATCTCCTACAATGAGCAGTTCTTC
CDR3aa: CSARGISYNEQFF
abundance: once
v_gene: TRBV20-1
d_gene: -
j_gene: TRBJ2-1

CDR3nt: TGTGCCATCAGTGGGACAGCAGGGTACGAGCAGTACTTC
CDR3aa: CAISGTAGYEQYF
abundance: -
v_gene: TRBV10-3
d_gene: -
j_gene: TRBJ2-7

CDR3nt: TGCGCCAGCAGCCAGGGCCACGAGCAGTACTTC
CDR3aa: CASSQGHEQYF
abundance: -
v_gene: TRBV4-1
d_gene: -
j_gene: TRBJ2-7

CDR3nt: TGTGCCAGCAGCTTGTCTCTTGGGGCTACCTACGAGCAGTACTTC
CDR3aa: CASSLSLGATYEQYF
abundance: once
v_gene: TRBV5-4
d_gene: -
j_gene: TRBJ2-7

CDR3nt: TGTGCCAGCAGTTACTTTTCGGGGCTCTCCTACGAGCAGTACTTC
CDR3aa: CASSYFSGLSYEQYF
abundance: -
v_gene: TRBV6-2/TRBV6-3
d_gene: -
j_gene: TRBJ2-7

CDR3nt: TGCAGTGCCCAATTAGGGCCGGGACTAGCGGGAGACCCCATCGCGAGCTCCTACAATGAGCAGTTCTTC
CDR3aa: CSAQLGPGLAGDPIASSYNEQFF
abundance: -
v_gene: TRBV20-1
d_gene: TRBD2
j_gene: TRBJ2-1

CDR3nt: TGTGCCATCAGGCCGGGACTAGTCGTCACAGATACGCAGTATTTT
CDR3aa: CAIRPGLVVTDTQYF
abundance: -
v_gene: TRBV10-3
d_gene: TRBD2
j_gene: TRBJ2-3

CDR3nt: TGTGCCAGCAGCTTTTCGACGGGGGGAGACGAAAAACTGTTTTTT
CDR3aa: CASSFSTGGDEKLFF
abundance: once
v_gene: TRBV7-9
d_gene: -
j_gene: TRBJ1-4

CDR3nt: TGTGCCAGCCAGAGGTCAATAGTCCAAGAGACCCAGTACTTC
CDR3aa: CASQRSIVQETQYF
abundance: once
v_gene: TRBV12-3/TRBV12-4
d_gene: -
j_gene: TRBJ2-5

CDR3nt: TGTGCCAGCAGTTGGGGACAGGGATGGCAAGAGACCCAGTACTTC
CDR3aa: CASSWGQGWQETQYF
abundance: -
v_gene: TRBV11-2
d_gene: TRBD1
j_gene: TRBJ2-5

CDR3nt: TGCGCCAGCAGCCAAGGAGGGTTCAGCGAAAAACTGTTTTTT
CDR3aa: CASSQGGFSEKLFF
abundance: -
v_gene: TRBV4-3
d_gene: -
j_gene: TRBJ1-4

CDR3nt: TGCGCCAGCAGCTTTCTCCGGGCCGGAGTTACTGAAGCTTTCTTT
CDR3aa: CASSFLRAGVTEAFF
abundance: -
v_gene: TRBV5-1
d_gene: -
j_gene: TRBJ1-1

CDR3nt: TGCAGTGCTAGGAGGAAAGGGAGCCAAGAGACCCAGTACTTC
CDR3aa: CSARRKGSQETQYF
abundance: -
v_gene: TRBV20-1
d_gene: -
j_gene: TRBJ2-5

CDR3nt: TGTGCCAGCAGTAATCTGGGACAGTTTTTCGCCGGGGAGCTGTTTTTT
CDR3aa: CASSNLGQFFAGELFF
abundance: -
v_gene: TRBV28
d_gene: TRBD1
j_gene: TRBJ2-2

CDR3nt: TGTGCCAGCAGTGAATGGGGCAGCGGGCTGAACACTGAAGCTTTCTTT
CDR3aa: CASSEWGSGLNTEAFF
abundance: -
v_gene: TRBV25-1
d_gene: -
j_gene: TRBJ1-1

CDR3nt: TGTGCCAGCAGTCCCTTCAGAACACCCTACGAGCAGTACTTC
CDR3aa: CASSPFRTPYEQYF
abundance: -
v_gene: TRBV12-3/TRBV12-4
d_gene: -
j_gene: TRBJ2-7

CDR3nt: TGTGCCAGCAGCTTACCACTAGCGGGAGGACCTGCGGGCTTCACAGATACGCAGTATTTT
CDR3aa: CASSLPLAGGPAGFTDTQYF
abundance: -
v_gene: TRBV7-2
d_gene: TRBD2
j_gene: TRBJ2-3

CDR3nt: TGTGCCAGCAGTCCCTGGACTAGCGGGAGGGGTTCCTACGAGCAGTACTTC
CDR3aa: CASSPWTSGRGSYEQYF
abundance: -
v_gene: TRBV12-3/TRBV12-4
d_gene: TRBD2
j_gene: TRBJ2-7

CDR3nt: TGTGCCAGTAGTACGACCCCGGGACAGGAGTTGAACACTGAAGCTTTCTTT
CDR3aa: CASSTTPGQELNTEAFF
abundance: -
v_gene: TRBV19
d_gene: TRBD1
j_gene: TRBJ1-1

CDR3nt: TGTGCCAGCAGCCGAAGCGGGCAGGGAAGAGAGACCCAGTACTTC
CDR3aa: CASSRSGQGRETQYF
abundance: -
v_gene: TRBV7-9
d_gene: -
j_gene: TRBJ2-5